These T cell receptor beta chains were read from a single sample in a study of post-analysis software for immune sequencing data. TCRdb passed the PCR reads through MiXCR, listing each CDR3 protein once. The sample contains roughly 700,000 distinct CDR3 sequences, roughly 27% of which appear only once. The specimen sequenced was blood. The receptors shown here come from a girl between 5 and 17 years old with multiple sclerosis. The CDR3 runs from the conserved cysteine through the conserved F or W. The order of the fields is V gene, J gene, clone size, D gene, CDR3 DNA, CDR3 protein. D genes are given only for firm matches. Clone size is given for some rows only: seen once, a few or many times, or a class if the clone is expanded.

TRBV6-2/TRBV6-3	TRBJ2-1	.	.	TGTGCCAGCAGCCTATCCACGACATACAATGAGCAGTTCTTC	CASSLSTTYNEQFF
TRBV12-3/TRBV12-4	TRBJ2-3	few	.	TGTGCCAGCAGTCAGGTGGCGGGCGATACGCAGTATTTT	CASSQVAGDTQYF
TRBV10-3	TRBJ2-1	.	.	TGTGCCGTGCAGGGTGGAGAGACCCAGTTCTTC	CAVQGGETQFF
TRBV9	TRBJ2-6	few	.	TGTGCCAGCAGCGTAGGTCTGGGGGCCGGGGCCAACGTCCTGACTTTC	CASSVGLGAGANVLTF
TRBV6-5	TRBJ2-3	few	.	TGTGCCAGCAGTTACTCCGGGATCCTCCACGGGACAGATACGCAGTATTTT	CASSYSGILHGTDTQYF
TRBV20-1	TRBJ2-7	.	.	TGCAGTGCTAACGGCCCAGGAGACGAGCAGTACTTC	CSANGPGDEQYF
TRBV28	TRBJ2-7	few	.	TGTGCCAGCAGAACCGGCCACGGCGAGCAGTACTTC	CASRTGHGEQYF
TRBV3-1	TRBJ2-5	.	TRBD2	TGTGCCAGCAGCCAATCAGCGGGGGCCGAGACCCAGTACTTC	CASSQSAGAETQYF
TRBV19	TRBJ2-6	.	.	TGTGCCAGTAGGACAGCGTCTGGGGCCAACGTCCTGACTTTC	CASRTASGANVLTF
TRBV6-1	TRBJ1-1	.	.	TGTGCCAGCAGTGATAGGGCGGTGAACACTGAAGCTTTCTTT	CASSDRAVNTEAFF
TRBV11-3	TRBJ2-1	.	.	TGTGCCAGCAGCTTAGGCGGGATCCCGAATGGGCAGTTCTTC	CASSLGGIPNGQFF
TRBV25-1	TRBJ1-1	.	.	TGTGCCAGCAGTGGCGGGGTAATGAACACTGAAGCTTTCTTT	CASSGGVMNTEAFF
TRBV20-1	TRBJ2-1	few	TRBD2	TGCAGTGCTAGAGATCCAAGCGGGGGACGGGATGGCAACAATGAGCAGTTCTTC	CSARDPSGGRDGNNEQFF
TRBV6-5	TRBJ1-5	few	.	TGTGCCAGCAGTTACTTAACTATAATCGGTAGGGGAGACACTCAGCCCCAGCATTTT	CASSYLTIIGRGDTQPQHF
TRBV27	TRBJ2-3	.	.	TGTGCCACCCGGGGCGGCGAGTCGTATACGCAGTATTTT	CATRGGESYTQYF
TRBV7-2	TRBJ1-5	few	.	TGTGCCAGCAGCTTAGTGTGGGGGAGGAATCAGCCCCAGCATTTT	CASSLVWGRNQPQHF
TRBV5-1	TRBJ1-1	.	.	TGCGCCAGCAGCCAGGAAGCCCACACTGAAGCTTTCTTT	CASSQEAHTEAFF
TRBV7-8	TRBJ2-7	many	TRBD1	TGTGCCAGCAGCCCGTCGACAGGGTACGAGCAGTACTTC	CASSPSTGYEQYF
TRBV12-3/TRBV12-4	TRBJ1-4	.	.	TGTGCCAGCAGTTTCTTCTCCTCTGGAAAACTGTTTTTT	CASSFFSSGKLFF
TRBV6-4	TRBJ2-1	.	.	TGTGCCAGCAGTGACTCGGGGTCGGCGAGCGATGAGCAGTTCTTC	CASSDSGSASDEQFF
TRBV20-1	TRBJ2-7	.	TRBD1	TGCAGTGCTTCAGACAGGGATATGTCCTACGAGCAGTACTTC	CSASDRDMSYEQYF
TRBV4-1	TRBJ2-3	few	.	TGCGCCAGCAGCCAAGAAAAGCGGAGCACAGATACGCAGTATTTT	CASSQEKRSTDTQYF